This is a list of T cell receptor beta chains from one sample in a study of blood T cell repertoires in COVID-19. Assay: immunoSEQ multiplex PCR; the TCRdb copy retains only in-frame clones and omits some. The profile covers 230,000 or so clones, with 70% to 85% appearing a single time and about 1.5% taken by the ten largest. Sequences were obtained from peripheral blood. These receptors originate from a woman aged 35 to 49 who had recovered from COVID-19. CDR3s include the opening cysteine and the closing phenylalanine or tryptophan. The D gene is left open where the match is weak. Clone size appears in some rows only: once, few, many, or a class for an expanded clone.

CASSDEGLNYSPLHF	TGTGCCAGCAGTGACGAGGGACTAAATTATTCACCCCTCCACTTT	TRBV2	TRBJ1-6	-	few
CASSQDSGIKAFF	TGTGCCAGCAGCCAAGATTCCGGGATAAAAGCTTTCTTT	TRBV3-1/TRBV3-2	TRBJ1-1	-	few
CASSLGLLNYEQYF	TGTGCCAGCAGCTTGGGGCTTCTCAACTACGAGCAGTACTTC	TRBV13	TRBJ2-7	-	-
CASSWVGEYEQYF	TGTGCCAGCAGTTGGGTAGGGGAATACGAGCAGTACTTC	TRBV6-2/TRBV6-3	TRBJ2-7	-	-
CASSSDRGRKLFF	TGTGCCAGCAGTTCTGACAGGGGTAGGAAACTGTTTTTT	TRBV7-2	TRBJ1-4	TRBD1	-
CASSAQGAGGYTF	TGTGCCAGCAGCGCGCAGGGGGCTGGAGGCTACACCTTC	TRBV11-2	TRBJ1-2	TRBD1	-
CASRDSGALSEQYF	TGTGCCAGCAGGGACAGTGGGGCCTTGTCCGAGCAGTACTTC	TRBV6-5	TRBJ2-7	-	few
CASSDLGLTDTQYF	TGCGCCAGCAGTGACTTAGGACTCACAGATACGCAGTATTTT	TRBV10-2	TRBJ2-3	-	-
CASSIGSAVSYQPQHF	TGTGCCAGTAGTATAGGGTCAGCGGTATCTTATCAGCCCCAGCATTTT	TRBV19	TRBJ1-5	-	once
CATLGIRGTAMNTEAFF	TGTGCCACACTCGGAATTAGGGGAACCGCAATGAACACTGAAGCTTTCTTT	TRBV7-9	TRBJ1-1	-	-
CASSRTGQGHEQYF	TGTGCCAGCAGCCGGACAGGGCAAGGGCACGAGCAGTACTTC	TRBV7-8	TRBJ2-7	TRBD1	-
CATAEGAQRSETQYF	TGTGCCACCGCGGAGGGGGCCCAGCGGAGCGAGACCCAGTACTTC	TRBV6-5	TRBJ2-5	-	once
CASSSSSGGARAEQYF	TGTGCCAGCAGCTCATCTAGCGGGGGGGCCCGAGCCGAGCAGTACTTC	TRBV11-2	TRBJ2-7	TRBD2	-
CASSLATSSSYEQYF	TGTGCCAGCAGCTTAGCTACGTCAAGCTCCTACGAGCAGTACTTC	TRBV11-2	TRBJ2-7	-	once
CAWSYGGRDTQYF	TGTGCCTGGAGTTACGGGGGGCGGGATACGCAGTATTTT	TRBV30	TRBJ2-3	-	-
CASSASRRDGTDTQYF	TGTGCTAGCAGCGCTAGTCGTCGAGACGGCACAGATACGCAGTATTTT	TRBV7-7	TRBJ2-3	-	-
CASSGGLGEKLFF	TGTGCCAGCAGCGGGGGGCTTGGAGAAAAACTGTTTTTT	TRBV6-5	TRBJ1-4	-	-
CSGRQFTGELFF	TGCAGCGGCAGACAGTTCACCGGGGAGCTGTTTTTT	TRBV29-1	TRBJ2-2	-	-
CASSFSGTGRREQYF	TGTGCCAGCAGCTTCTCCGGGACAGGGCGACGCGAGCAGTACTTC	TRBV5-6	TRBJ2-7	TRBD1	-
CASSQERVSTDTQYF	TGCGCCAGCAGCCAAGAGAGGGTTAGCACAGATACGCAGTATTTT	TRBV4-3	TRBJ2-3	-	-
CASSLEPSGLTEAFF	TGCGCCAGCAGCTTGGAGCCGTCTGGACTAACTGAAGCTTTCTTT	TRBV5-1	TRBJ1-1	-	-
CASSRGGSGQETQYF	TGTGCCAGCAGCCGCGGAGGGAGCGGACAAGAGACCCAGTACTTC	TRBV11-3	TRBJ2-5	-	-
CASHLGGGGAYEQFF	TGCGCCAGTCACCTCGGTGGCGGGGGGGCGTATGAGCAGTTCTTC	TRBV5-1	TRBJ2-1	TRBD2	-
CASSLLDGANTEAFF	TGTGCCAGCAGCTTGCTAGATGGTGCTAACACTGAAGCTTTCTTT	TRBV5-4	TRBJ1-1	-	-
CASLKGGAYSNQPQHF	TGTGCCAGCCTCAAAGGGGGGGCGTATAGCAATCAGCCCCAGCATTTT	TRBV19	TRBJ1-5	-	-
CSASFTGPSNQPQHF	TGCAGTGCTAGTTTCACAGGACCGAGCAATCAGCCCCAGCATTTT	TRBV20-1	TRBJ1-5	-	-
CASNRNRDLTYNEQFF	TGCGCCAGCAACCGAAACAGGGATTTAACCTACAATGAGCAGTTCTTC	TRBV4-1	TRBJ2-1	-	-
CASSSQGGAKNIQYF	TGTGCCAGCAGTTCCCAAGGGGGTGCCAAAAACATTCAGTACTTC	TRBV27	TRBJ2-4	-	-
CSVHQGETQYF	TGCAGCGTGCACCAGGGAGAGACCCAGTACTTC	TRBV29-1	TRBJ2-5	-	-
CSASRGSNTQYF	TGCAGTGCTAGTCGGGGTTCAAATACGCAGTATTTT	TRBV20-1	TRBJ2-3	-	few